This paragraph covers one T cell receptor beta chain sequence. These data come from a study of blood T cell repertoires in COVID-19. At the level of the study: Researchers got acute and convalescent COVID-19 samples from the United States, Italy and Spain.

Trimming removed 3 bases from V and 5 bases from J; junction bases left unmatched: 6. CDR1 and CDR2 (germline): KGHSH, LQKENI. The CDR3 extends over 14 amino acids. As processed by the authors: Amplification of reference gene primers provided the estimated nucleated cell counts. Profiling relied on immunoSEQ multiplex PCR, and the TCRdb table lists in-frame clones only, not all of them. V, J and clone size reflect that table, while D and trimming were determined from the DNA. In the table there are about 250,000 clones, about nine tenths of which are singletons. The sequence was obtained from a woman aged 55 to 70 who had recovered from COVID-19. This chain uses TRBV18 with TRBJ2-5; 7 bases agree with TRBD2. The sequenced sample was peripheral blood. In DNA, the CDR3 is TGTGCCAGCTCACCGGGGACTAATCTTGAGACCCAGTACTTC. This sequence encodes CASSPGTNLETQYF.